These 24 T cell receptor beta chains came from one sample sequenced in a study of control samples from healthy donors and cancer patients. Libraries were prepared by immunoSEQ multiplex PCR; TCRdb keeps only in-frame clonotypes and omits some of them. The sample includes some 200,000 clones, 90% to 95% of them seen just once. Material for sequencing was blood. The receptors were sampled from a man aged 18 to 35 in good health.

This clone showed up just once. The chain links TRBV5-1 to TRBJ1-6; D is unclear. Trimming stripped 4 bases from V and 3 bases from J, with 14 bases between. This CDR3 is 16 amino acids long. CDR1 is SGHRS, CDR2 YFSETQ, per germline. CDR3 DNA sequence: TGCGCCAGCAGCAAAGAAAAGCCAAACTATAATTCACCCCTCCACTTT. This translates into CASSKEKPNYNSPLHF.

This rearrangement joins TRBV28 to TRBJ1-3, with D perhaps matching TRBD1 (5 bases). Trimming cost V 3 bases and J 9 bases, with 9 bases left between them. The germline gives CDR1 MDHEN, CDR2 SYDVKM. The CDR3 is made up of 12 amino acids. CDR3 sequence reads: CASSLGVSTIYF. Written as DNA, the CDR3 is TGTGCCAGCAGTTTGGGGGTTTCCACCATATATTTT.

This rearrangement joins TRBV30 to TRBJ2-7; weak D call: TRBD2 (6 bases). Germline V gene data show CDR1 as GTSNPN and CDR2 as SVGIG (reference sequence). Trimming took off 0 bases at V and 3 bases at J, with 12 bases between the two ends. The CDR3 contains 14 residues. The chain's CDR3 is CAWSVYGTLYEQYF. The CDR3 DNA sequence: TGTGCCTGGAGTGTCTACGGGACTCTCTACGAGCAGTACTTC.

The genes are TRBV10-3 and TRBJ2-3; D uncertain. V was pared by 8 bases and J by 1 base, with 22 bases between. Per the germline V gene, CDR1 is ENHRY and CDR2 is SYGVKD. The length of the CDR3 is 17 residues. DNA of the CDR3: TGTGCCATCGAACCTTCATCGGGTAACCACGGCACAGATACGCAGTATTTT. Residues: CAIEPSSGNHGTDTQYF.

V usage is TRBV19 and J usage is TRBJ2-4; 11 nucleotides line up with TRBD1. Germline CDR1 is LNHDA and CDR2 is SQIVND (reference sequence). V shed 5 bases, J shed 6 bases, and the junction held 6 bases outside the gene matches. The CDR3 has 15 amino acids. The DNA for the CDR3 is TGTGCCAGTAGTGCGACCGGGACAGGGGGAAACATTCAGTACTTC. Amino acids: CASSATGTGGNIQYF.

The genes are TRBV7-8 and TRBJ2-1; TRBD1 agrees at 8 bases. The CDR3 is 14 residues long. V lost 2 bases, J lost 4 bases, and 1 base stayed unmatched. Germline assignment: CDR1 SGHVS and CDR2 FQNEAQ. The CDR3 nucleotides are TGTGCCAGCAGCTTATGGACAGGGTACAATGAGCAGTTCTTC. Its translation: CASSLWTGYNEQFF.

The chain uses TRBV9 and TRBJ1-2; the D is unclear. The CDR3 spans 16 residues. V was cut by 0 bases and J by 6 bases, with 18 bases left in between. In germline, CDR1 is SGDLS, CDR2 YYNGEE. For the CDR3, the DNA is TGTGCCAGCAGCGTAGCTTTGTATCCCACGGCGGATGGCTACACCTTC. Its protein product is CASSVALYPTADGYTF.

This chain joins TRBV19 and TRBJ2-1, with D possibly being TRBD2 (5 bases). V was shortened by 3 bases and J by 7 bases, with 13 bases between the two germline ends. The CDR3 spans 14 residues. Germline-derived CDR1 and CDR2 are LNHDA and SQIVND (reference sequence). CDR3 protein: CASSMNLAHNEQFF. The CDR3 coding sequence is TGTGCCAGTAGTATGAACCTAGCACATAATGAGCAGTTCTTC.

The genes are TRBV5-4 and TRBJ2-3; D is uncertain. CDR3 length: 15 residues. Trimming removed 4 bases at V and 2 bases at J, with 14 bases between. Germline V CDR1 and CDR2: SGHNT, YYREEE (reference sequence). CDR3 nucleotides: TGTGCCAGCAGCCCGCCCGGGTCCACCACAGATACGCAGTATTTT. Its translation: CASSPPGSTTDTQYF.

The genes are TRBV6-5 and TRBJ2-7, with D possibly being TRBD1 (6 bases). The CDR3 covers 13 residues. The V and J ends lost 4 bases and 4 bases respectively, with 11 bases between them. Per the germline V gene, CDR1 is MNHEY and CDR2 is SVGAGI. The CDR3: CASSSGTPYEQYF. In nucleotides, the CDR3 is TGTGCCAGCAGTTCCGGGACACCGTACGAGCAGTACTTC.

V gene TRBV6-5 combines with J gene TRBJ1-5, with D hard to call. Trimming took 7 bases from V and 3 from J, leaving 13 bases between them. In germline, CDR1 is MNHEY, CDR2 SVGAGI. This CDR3 contains 14 residues. The DNA for the CDR3 is TGTGCCAGCATGGGCAGAGGCGTCAATCAGCCCCAGCATTTT. Its translation is CASMGRGVNQPQHF.

The count of this clone is one. CDR3: CAISGEQGVRYGYTF. The CDR3 nucleotides read TGTGCCATCAGTGGGGAACAGGGAGTTCGGTATGGCTACACCTTC. V is TRBV10-3 and J is TRBJ1-2, with D tentatively TRBD1 (6 bases). The length of the CDR3 is 15 residues. Germline V gene data show CDR1 as ENHRY and CDR2 as SYGVKD. The V and J ends lost 4 bases and 5 bases respectively, with 17 bases between them.

The V call is TRBV5-1, the J call TRBJ2-7, with 8 bases matching TRBD1. CDR1 SGHRS and CDR2 YFSETQ come from the germline V gene. V was clipped by 3 bases and J by 3 bases; unmatched bases: 17. This CDR3 region has 18 residues. The CDR3 DNA reads as TGCGCCAGCAGCTGGCAGCTACAGACAGGGGCACCCCTCTACGAGCAGTACTTC. It specifies CASSWQLQTGAPLYEQYF.

The rearrangement uses TRBV5-4 and TRBJ2-1; 10 positions match TRBD2. Unmatched junction bases numbered 7, after V lost 6 bases and J lost 7 bases. This CDR3 spans 14 amino acids. The germline V gene encodes CDR1 SGHNT and CDR2 YYREEE (reference sequence). This CDR3 reads CASTERGGWNEQFF. The CDR3 DNA sequence: TGTGCCAGCACCGAGCGGGGGGGCTGGAATGAGCAGTTCTTC.

The rearrangement joins TRBV19 to TRBJ1-5; D unclear. CDR1 LNHDA and CDR2 SQIVND come from the germline V gene (reference sequence). V lost 5 bases to trimming and J lost 3 bases, with 14 bases between them. The CDR3 totals 15 residues. The CDR3 loop reads CASSATELLNQPQHF. Written as DNA, the CDR3 is TGTGCCAGTAGTGCTACAGAACTACTCAATCAGCCCCAGCATTTT.

The J gene is TRBJ2-7, the V gene TRBV12-5, with a weak D call TRBD2 (5 bases). The CDR3 runs 12 residues. Germline V CDR1 and CDR2: LGHNT, FRNRAP. Deletions cut 7 bases from V and 7 bases from J, with 14 bases between. The CDR3 coding sequence is TGTGCTAGTGCCCTGGCGGGCCAGGAGCAGTACTTC. This codes for CASALAGQEQYF.

The chain couples TRBV7-8 to TRBJ2-5; 8 bases line up with TRBD1. The germline gives CDR1 SGHVS, CDR2 FQNEAQ. CDR3 length: 16 amino acids. V was pared by 3 bases and J by 4 bases, with 10 bases of the junction left unmatched. This CDR3 is CASSFPHRGSGETQYF. In nucleotides, the CDR3 is TGTGCCAGCAGCTTCCCTCACAGGGGGTCGGGAGAGACCCAGTACTTC.

V is TRBV11-2 and J is TRBJ2-1; the D gene is possibly TRBD2 (6 bases). This CDR3 spans 16 amino acids. The germline V gene has CDR1 SGHAT and CDR2 FQNNGV. V lost 1 base to trimming and J lost 8 bases, with 18 bases between them. The CDR3 sequence: CASSLVRGGAFYEQFF. The CDR3 nucleotides are TGTGCCAGCAGCTTAGTGAGGGGCGGGGCCTTTTATGAGCAGTTCTTC.

This clone appeared once. This chain links TRBV23-1 with TRBJ2-5, with 9 bases fitting TRBD1. TRBV23-1 belongs to the ORF category, with a function that is uncertain. The CDR3 covers 16 residues. V was pared by 3 bases and J by 4 bases, with 9 bases of the junction left unmatched. CDR3: CASSQRYRGQGETQYF. The CDR3 bases are TGCGCCAGCAGTCAGAGGTACAGGGGGCAGGGAGAGACCCAGTACTTC.

The rearrangement uses TRBV19 and TRBJ2-7; 9 bases are shared with TRBD2. The trim removed 5 bases at V and 0 bases at J, leaving 5 bases unmatched. The CDR3 sequence is 15 residues long. Germline V gene data show CDR1 as LNHDA and CDR2 as SQIVND (reference sequence). For the CDR3, the DNA is TGTGCCAGTAGTGTTAGCGGGGGAGCCTCCTACGAGCAGTACTTC. This codes for CASSVSGGASYEQYF.

The chain has TRBV6-2 or TRBV6-3 and TRBJ1-5; 8 bases agree with TRBD1. This CDR3 is 15 amino acids long. After removal of 5 bases from V and 4 bases from J, the junction contained 7 bases not matched to a gene. Germline CDR1 is MNHEY and CDR2 is SVGEGT. CDR3 sequence reads: CASSRTGLGNQPQHF. In DNA form, the CDR3 reads TGTGCCAGCAGTCGGACAGGGCTAGGGAATCAGCCCCAGCATTTT.

This rearrangement joins TRBV6-5 to TRBJ2-5; possible D gene TRBD2, 6 bases. CDR3 size: 14 residues. Between the trimmed V and J ends, which lost 6 bases and 5 bases, there was a span of 16 bases. Germline V CDR1 and CDR2: MNHEY, SVGAGI. The CDR3 reads CASSSGLFGETQYF. The CDR3, as DNA: TGTGCCAGCAGCTCCGGACTATTCGGGGAGACCCAGTACTTC.

The gene calls are TRBV21-1 and TRBJ1-6; TRBD1, the table's D call, was not compared with the DNA. TRBV21-1 has pseudogene status. The CDR3 extends over 22 amino acids. The CDR3 is CASSNRGHREKSPGSYNSPLHF. The DNA of the CDR3 is TGTGCCAGCAGCAATAGGGGTCACAGGGAAAAATCCCCGGGTTCCTATAATTCACCCCTCCACTTT.

The chain couples TRBV18 to TRBJ1-5; D is unresolved. CDR3 length: 13 residues. Germline loops: CDR1 KGHSH, CDR2 LQKENI. V lost 4 bases and J lost 9, with 13 bases in between. DNA of the CDR3: TGTGCCAGCTCACGAGGTGGCAGTTGGCCCCAGCATTTT. Translated: CASSRGGSWPQHF.